This TCR beta chain was recorded in a study of blood T cell repertoires in COVID-19. On the study more broadly: The United States, Italy and Spain provided the acute and convalescent COVID-19 samples.

From germline, CDR1 is WNHNN and CDR2 SYGVQD (reference sequence). Trimming took 2 bases from V and 2 from J, leaving 14 bases between them. The CDR3 spans 16 residues. Source study methods: For nucleated cells, counts were estimated from reference gene primer amplification. Assay used: immunoSEQ multiplex PCR; TCRdb lists only in-frame clones, some missing. V and J calls and clone size are given by that table; D and trimming were obtained from the DNA. The sample consists of some 260,000 clones, 70% to 85% of them appearing once. Sequenced sample: peripheral blood. The source is a woman aged 80 or older with active or convalescent COVID-19. This sequence joins TRBV10-1 and TRBJ2-3, with D tentatively TRBD2 (5 bases). For the CDR3, the DNA is TGCGCCAGCAGTGAGACAGAGGGCTCGAACACAGATACGCAGTATTTT. Translation: CASSETEGSNTDTQYF.